This T cell receptor beta chain was captured in a study of blood T cell repertoires in COVID-19. This clone was counted a few times. Germline CDR1 LGHNA, CDR2 YNFKEQ. The V segment lost 0 bases and the J segment 9 bases; nucleotides outside the gene matches: 10. The CDR3 is made up of 17 amino acids. TCRdb's table, derived via immunoSEQ multiplex PCR, lists solely in-frame clones and lacks some. This table holds nearly 100,000 clones, 75% to 90% found once. This chain connects TRBV4-2 to TRBJ2-7; 14 bases fit TRBD2. The clonotype comes from a man older than 75 with acute or convalescent COVID-19. Sequencing was performed on peripheral blood. Here the CDR3 DNA reads TGTGCCAGCAGCCAAGAAATTGCGGGACTAGCGGGAGTAATGCAGTACTTC. Amino acid sequence: CASSQEIAGLAGVMQYF.